This T cell receptor beta chain was captured in a study of T cell responses to AZD1222 COVID-19 vaccine. Repertoires were generated with immunoSEQ multiplex PCR, while TCRdb's copy carries only in-frame clones and drops some. Of over 85,000 clones in the sample, 88% are singletons; the top ten hold 1.6%. Study-level points and caveats: The study reported that nearly half of spike-specific TCRs target unmutated variant regions. Repertoire sampling was restricted to post-peak T cell response timepoints.

Points on this clone: Its antigen is currently unknown.

The receptor's source is an adult in good health. Sequencing was performed on peripheral blood, taken on day 0 of AZD1222 vaccination.

This CDR3 is CASSHTTTSGGANDTQYF. For the CDR3, the DNA is TGCGCCAGCAGTCATACCACCACTAGCGGGGGGGCCAATGATACGCAGTATTTT. The J gene is TRBJ2-3, the V gene TRBV4-1; TRBD2 agrees at 13 bases. Per the germline V gene, CDR1 is MGHRA and CDR2 is YSYEKL. Losses at the gene ends were 6 bases for V and 6 bases for J; bases not matched to a gene: 15. CDR3 length: 18 amino acids.